This T cell receptor (beta chain) was identified in a study of shared clonotypes between healthy human individuals. Study-wide results and limits: Roughly 5% of naive CD4 clonotypes were common to a handful of donors.

Germline CDR1 is MNHEY and CDR2 is SMNVEV (reference sequence). CDR3 length equals 18 residues. V gave up 2 bases and J gave up 2 bases; unmatched junction bases: 15. As for this clone: Its target is not known.

This table comes from immunoSEQ multiplex PCR, and its TCRdb copy is limited to in-frame clones, with some not included. The sample carries roughly 400,000 clones, 96% recorded once. This receptor was taken from a man younger than 40 in good health. The chain is built from TRBV27 and TRBJ2-7, with 7 bases aligning to TRBD2. Sequencing was carried out using memory CD8+ T cells sorted from blood. Stated subset: CD45RO+ cells pooled with CCR7-negative TemRA cells. Written as DNA, the CDR3 is TGTGCCAGCAGTTTACCCAACCTGGGGGGGGACGGAGCCTACGAGCAGTACTTC. Its translation is CASSLPNLGGDGAYEQYF.